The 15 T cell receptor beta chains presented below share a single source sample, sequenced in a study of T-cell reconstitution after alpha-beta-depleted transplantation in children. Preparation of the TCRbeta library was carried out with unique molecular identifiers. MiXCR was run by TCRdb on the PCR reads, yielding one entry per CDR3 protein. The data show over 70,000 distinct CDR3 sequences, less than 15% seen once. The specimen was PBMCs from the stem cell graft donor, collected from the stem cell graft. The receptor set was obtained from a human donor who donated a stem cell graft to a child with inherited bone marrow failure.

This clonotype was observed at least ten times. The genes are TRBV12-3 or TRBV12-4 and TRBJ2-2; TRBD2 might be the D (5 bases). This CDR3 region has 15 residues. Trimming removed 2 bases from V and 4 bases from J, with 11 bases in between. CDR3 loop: CASSLPPRGTGELFF. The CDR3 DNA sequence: TGTGCCAGCAGTTTACCCCCCCGGGGCACCGGGGAGCTGTTTTTT.

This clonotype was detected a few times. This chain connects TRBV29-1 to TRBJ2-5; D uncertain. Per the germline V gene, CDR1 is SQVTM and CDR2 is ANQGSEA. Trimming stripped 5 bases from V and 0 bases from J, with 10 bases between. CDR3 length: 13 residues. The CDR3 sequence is CSVSGRYQETQYF. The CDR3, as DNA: TGCAGCGTTTCGGGCAGGTACCAAGAGACCCAGTACTTC.

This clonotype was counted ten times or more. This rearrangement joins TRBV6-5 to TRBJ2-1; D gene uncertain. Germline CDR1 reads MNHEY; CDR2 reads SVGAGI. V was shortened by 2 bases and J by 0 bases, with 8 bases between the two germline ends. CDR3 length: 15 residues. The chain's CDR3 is CASSYRIGSYNEQFF. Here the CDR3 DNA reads TGTGCCAGCAGTTACAGGATAGGCTCCTACAATGAGCAGTTCTTC.

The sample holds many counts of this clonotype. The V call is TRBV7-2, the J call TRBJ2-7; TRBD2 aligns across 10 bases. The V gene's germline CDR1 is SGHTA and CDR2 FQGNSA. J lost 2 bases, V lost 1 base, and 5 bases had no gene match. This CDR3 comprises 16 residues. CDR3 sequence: CASSLERGGRPYEQYF. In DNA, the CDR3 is TGTGCCAGCAGCTTAGAGCGGGGGGGCCGCCCCTACGAGCAGTACTTC.

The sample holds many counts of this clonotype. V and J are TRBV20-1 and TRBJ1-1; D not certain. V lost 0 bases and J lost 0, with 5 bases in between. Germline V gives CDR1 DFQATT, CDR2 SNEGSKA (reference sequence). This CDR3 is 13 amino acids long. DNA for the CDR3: TGCAGTGCTAGAGACGGGATGAACACTGAAGCTTTCTTT. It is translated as CSARDGMNTEAFF.

The CDR3 nucleotides are TGTGCCAGCAGCTTAAAGCTAGCGGGATACAATGAGCAGTTCTTC. Amino acids: CASSLKLAGYNEQFF. The J gene is TRBJ2-1, the V gene TRBV7-2; TRBD2 matches at 9 bases. This CDR3 is 15 amino acids long. With V trimmed by 2 bases and J by 4 bases, 3 bases remained unmatched. Looked up from germline, CDR1 is SGHTA and CDR2 is FQGNSA.

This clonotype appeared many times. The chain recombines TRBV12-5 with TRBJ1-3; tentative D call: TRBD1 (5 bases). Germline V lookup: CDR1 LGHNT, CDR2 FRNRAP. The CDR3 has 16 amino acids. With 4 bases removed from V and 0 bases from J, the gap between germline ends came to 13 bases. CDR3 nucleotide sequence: TGTGCTAGTGGTTACTACGACAGCAGCTCTGGAAACACCATATATTTT. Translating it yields CASGYYDSSSGNTIYF.

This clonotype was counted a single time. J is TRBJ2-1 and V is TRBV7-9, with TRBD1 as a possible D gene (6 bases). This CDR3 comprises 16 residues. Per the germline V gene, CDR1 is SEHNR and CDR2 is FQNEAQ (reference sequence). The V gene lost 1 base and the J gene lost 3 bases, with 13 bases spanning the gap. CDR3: CASSLGAGTHYNEQFF. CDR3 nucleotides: TGTGCCAGCAGCTTAGGAGCCGGGACACACTACAATGAGCAGTTCTTC. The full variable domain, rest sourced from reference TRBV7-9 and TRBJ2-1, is DTGVSQNPRHKITKRGQNVTFRCDPISEHNRLYWYRQTLGQGPEFLTYFQNEAQLEKSRLLSDRFSAERPKGSFSTLEIQRTEQGDSAMYLCASSLGAGTHYNEQFFGPGTRLTVL.

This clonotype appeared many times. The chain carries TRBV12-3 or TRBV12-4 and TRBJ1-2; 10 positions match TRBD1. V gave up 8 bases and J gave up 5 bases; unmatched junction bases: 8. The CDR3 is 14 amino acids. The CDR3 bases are TGTGCCAGCGCGTCGACAGGGGGCGCGTATGGCTACACCTTC. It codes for CASASTGGAYGYTF.

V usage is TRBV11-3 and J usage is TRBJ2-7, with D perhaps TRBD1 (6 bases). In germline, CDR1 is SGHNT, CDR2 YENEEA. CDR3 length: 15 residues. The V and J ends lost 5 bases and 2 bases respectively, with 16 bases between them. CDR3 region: CASSSEDSQTYEQYF. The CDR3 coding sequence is TGTGCCAGCAGCAGCGAGGACAGCCAGACCTACGAGCAGTACTTC.

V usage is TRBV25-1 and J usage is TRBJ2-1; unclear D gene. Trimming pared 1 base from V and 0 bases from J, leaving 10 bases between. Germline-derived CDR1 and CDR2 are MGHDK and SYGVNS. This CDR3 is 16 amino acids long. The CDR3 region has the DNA TGTGCCAGCAGTGAATTGGACCGGAGCTCCTACAATGAGCAGTTCTTC. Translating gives CASSELDRSSYNEQFF.

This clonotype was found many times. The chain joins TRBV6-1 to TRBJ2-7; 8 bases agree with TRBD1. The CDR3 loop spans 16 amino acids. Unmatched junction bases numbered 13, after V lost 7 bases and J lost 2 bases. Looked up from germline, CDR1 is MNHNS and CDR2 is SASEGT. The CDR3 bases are TGTGCCAGCAAACCGGGACAGGCACGTCTTGCCTACGAGCAGTACTTC. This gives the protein CASKPGQARLAYEQYF.

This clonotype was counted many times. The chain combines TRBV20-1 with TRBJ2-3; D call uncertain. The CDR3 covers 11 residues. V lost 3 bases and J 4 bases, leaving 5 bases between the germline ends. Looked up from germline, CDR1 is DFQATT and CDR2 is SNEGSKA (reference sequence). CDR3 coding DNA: TGCAGTGCTAGTTCCGCAGATACGCAGTATTTT. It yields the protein CSASSADTQYF.

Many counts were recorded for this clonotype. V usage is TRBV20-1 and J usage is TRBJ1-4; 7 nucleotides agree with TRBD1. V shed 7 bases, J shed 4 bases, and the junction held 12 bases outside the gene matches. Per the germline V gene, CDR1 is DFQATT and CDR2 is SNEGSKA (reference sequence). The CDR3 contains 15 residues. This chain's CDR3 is CSVRRRGRGNEKLFF. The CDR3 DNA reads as TGCAGTGTTCGGAGGAGGGGGCGCGGTAATGAAAAACTGTTTTTT.

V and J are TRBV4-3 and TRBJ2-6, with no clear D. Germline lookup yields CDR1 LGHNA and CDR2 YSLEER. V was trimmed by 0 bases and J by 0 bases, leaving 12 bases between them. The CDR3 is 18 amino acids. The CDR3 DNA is TGCGCCAGCAGCCAAGATGTGGTTCGGACCTCTGGGGCCAACGTCCTGACTTTC. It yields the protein CASSQDVVRTSGANVLTF.